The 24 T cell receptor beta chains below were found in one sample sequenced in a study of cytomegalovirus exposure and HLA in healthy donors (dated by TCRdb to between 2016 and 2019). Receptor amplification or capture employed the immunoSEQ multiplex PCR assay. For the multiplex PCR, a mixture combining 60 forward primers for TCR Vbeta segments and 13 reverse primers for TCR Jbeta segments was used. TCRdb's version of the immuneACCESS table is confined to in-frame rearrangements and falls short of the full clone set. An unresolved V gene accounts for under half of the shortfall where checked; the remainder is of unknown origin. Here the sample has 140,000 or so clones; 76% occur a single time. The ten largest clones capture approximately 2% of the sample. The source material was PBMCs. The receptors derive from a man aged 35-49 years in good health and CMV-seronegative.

CDR3 nucleotide sequence: TGTGCCACCGGGCGGGGGCAAGAGACCCAGTACTTC. Its translation is CATGRGQETQYF. The rearrangement links TRBV28 to TRBJ2-5, with 7 bases fitting TRBD2. The CDR3 totals 12 residues. V was pared by 10 bases and J by 2 bases, with 4 bases of the junction left unmatched. Germline V gene sequence: CDR1 MDHEN, CDR2 SYDVKM.

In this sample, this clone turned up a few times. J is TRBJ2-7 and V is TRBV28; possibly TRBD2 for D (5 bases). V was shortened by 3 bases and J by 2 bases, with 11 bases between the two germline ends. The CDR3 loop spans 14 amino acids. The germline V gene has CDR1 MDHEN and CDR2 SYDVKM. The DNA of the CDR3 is TGTGCCAGCAGTTTTGGTCCAGCGGCCTACGAGCAGTACTTC. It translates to CASSFGPAAYEQYF.

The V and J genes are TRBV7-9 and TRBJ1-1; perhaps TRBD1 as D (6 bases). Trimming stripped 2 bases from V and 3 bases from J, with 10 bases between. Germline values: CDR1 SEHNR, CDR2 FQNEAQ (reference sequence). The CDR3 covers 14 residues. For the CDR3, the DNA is TGTGCCAGCAGCTTACAGGGGAGAGACACTGAAGCTTTCTTT. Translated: CASSLQGRDTEAFF.

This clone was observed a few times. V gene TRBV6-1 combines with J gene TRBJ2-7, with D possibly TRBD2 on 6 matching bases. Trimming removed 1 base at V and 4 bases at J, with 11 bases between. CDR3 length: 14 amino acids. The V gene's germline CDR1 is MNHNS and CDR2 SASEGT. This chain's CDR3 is CASSEGGAGYEQYF. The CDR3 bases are TGTGCCAGCAGTGAAGGCGGAGCGGGTTACGAGCAGTACTTC.

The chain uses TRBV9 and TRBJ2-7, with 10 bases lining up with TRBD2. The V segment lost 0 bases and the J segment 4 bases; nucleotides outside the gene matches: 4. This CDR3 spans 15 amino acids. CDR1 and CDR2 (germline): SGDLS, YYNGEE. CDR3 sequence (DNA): TGTGCCAGCAGCGTAGGCGCTAGCGGGGGTTACGAGCAGTACTTC. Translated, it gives CASSVGASGGYEQYF. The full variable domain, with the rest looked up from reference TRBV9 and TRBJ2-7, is DSGVTQTPKHLITATGQRVTLRCSPRSGDLSVYWYQQSLDQGLQFLIQYYNGEERAKGNILERFSAQQFPDLHSELNLSSLELGDSALYFCASSVGASGGYEQYFGPGTRLTVT.

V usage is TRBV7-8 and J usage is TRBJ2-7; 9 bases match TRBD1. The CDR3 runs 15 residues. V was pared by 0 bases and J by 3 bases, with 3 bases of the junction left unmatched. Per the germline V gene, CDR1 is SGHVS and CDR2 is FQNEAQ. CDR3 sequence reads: CASSLARDRDYEQYF. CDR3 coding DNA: TGTGCCAGCAGCTTAGCCCGGGACAGGGACTACGAGCAGTACTTC.

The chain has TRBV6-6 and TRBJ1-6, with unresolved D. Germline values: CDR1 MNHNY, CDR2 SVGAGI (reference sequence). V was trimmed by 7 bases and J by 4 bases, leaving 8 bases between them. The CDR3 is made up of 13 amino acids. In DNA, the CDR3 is TGTGCCAGCATTCGGGATTATAATTCACCCCTCCACTTT. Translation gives CASIRDYNSPLHF.

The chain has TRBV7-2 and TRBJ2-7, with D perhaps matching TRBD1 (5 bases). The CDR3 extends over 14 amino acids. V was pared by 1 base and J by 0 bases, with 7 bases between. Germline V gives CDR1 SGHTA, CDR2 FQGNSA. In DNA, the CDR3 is TGTGCCAGCAGCTTAGACAGGAACTCCTACGAGCAGTACTTC. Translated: CASSLDRNSYEQYF.

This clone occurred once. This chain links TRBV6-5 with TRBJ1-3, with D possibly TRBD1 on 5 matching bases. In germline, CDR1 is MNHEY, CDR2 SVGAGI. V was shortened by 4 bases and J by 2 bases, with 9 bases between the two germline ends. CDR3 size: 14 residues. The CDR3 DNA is TGTGCCAGCAGTTTTGGCAGGGCTGGAAACACCATATATTTT. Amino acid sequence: CASSFGRAGNTIYF.

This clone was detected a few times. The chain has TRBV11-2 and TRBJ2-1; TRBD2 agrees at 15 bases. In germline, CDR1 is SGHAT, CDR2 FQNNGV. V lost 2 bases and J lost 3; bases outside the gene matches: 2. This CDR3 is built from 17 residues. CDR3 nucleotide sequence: TGTGCCAGCAGCTTAAGGACTAGCGGGGGGGTCTACAATGAGCAGTTCTTC. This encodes CASSLRTSGGVYNEQFF.

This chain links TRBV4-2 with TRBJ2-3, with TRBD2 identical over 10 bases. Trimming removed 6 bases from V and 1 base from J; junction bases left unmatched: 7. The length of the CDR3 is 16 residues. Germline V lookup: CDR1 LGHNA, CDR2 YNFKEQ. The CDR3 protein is CASSEERGGGTDTQYF. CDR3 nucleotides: TGTGCCAGCAGTGAGGAGCGGGGGGGTGGCACAGATACGCAGTATTTT.

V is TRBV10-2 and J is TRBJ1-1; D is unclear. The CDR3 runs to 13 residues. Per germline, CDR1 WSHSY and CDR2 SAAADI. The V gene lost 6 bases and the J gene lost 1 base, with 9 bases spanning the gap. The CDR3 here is CASRGLQNTEAFF. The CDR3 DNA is TGCGCCAGCAGGGGCCTTCAGAACACTGAAGCTTTCTTT.

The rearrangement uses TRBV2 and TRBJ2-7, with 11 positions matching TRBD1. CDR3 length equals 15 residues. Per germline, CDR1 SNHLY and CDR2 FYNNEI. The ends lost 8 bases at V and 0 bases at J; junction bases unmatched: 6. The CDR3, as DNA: TGTGCCAGCTTACGGGGACAGGGGGGCTCCTACGAGCAGTACTTC. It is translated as CASLRGQGGSYEQYF.

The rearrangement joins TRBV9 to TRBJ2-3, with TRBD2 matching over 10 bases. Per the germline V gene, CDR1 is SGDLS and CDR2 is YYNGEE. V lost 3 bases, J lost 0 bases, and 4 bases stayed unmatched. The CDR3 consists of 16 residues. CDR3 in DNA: TGTGCCAGCAGCGCCCTAGCGGGAGCCAGCACAGATACGCAGTATTTT. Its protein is CASSALAGASTDTQYF.

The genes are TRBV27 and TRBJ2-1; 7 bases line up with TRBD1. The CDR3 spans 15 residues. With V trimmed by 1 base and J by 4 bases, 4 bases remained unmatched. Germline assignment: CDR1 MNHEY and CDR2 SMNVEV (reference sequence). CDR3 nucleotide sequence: TGTGCCAGCAGTTTATTGGGGGACAGTTACAATGAGCAGTTCTTC. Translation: CASSLLGDSYNEQFF.

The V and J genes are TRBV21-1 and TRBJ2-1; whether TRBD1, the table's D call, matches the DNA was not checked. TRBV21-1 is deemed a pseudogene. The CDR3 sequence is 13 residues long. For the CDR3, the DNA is TGTGCCAGCAGGGGGACAGGGATCGATGAGCAGTTCTTC. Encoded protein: CASRGTGIDEQFF.

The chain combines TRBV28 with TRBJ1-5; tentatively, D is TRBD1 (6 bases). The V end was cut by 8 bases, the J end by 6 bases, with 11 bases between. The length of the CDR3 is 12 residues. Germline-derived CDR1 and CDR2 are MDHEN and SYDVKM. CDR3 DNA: TGTGCCAGCGGTCTACAGGGTCAGCCCCAGCATTTT. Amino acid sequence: CASGLQGQPQHF. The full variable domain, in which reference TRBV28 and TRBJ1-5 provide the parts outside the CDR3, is DVKVTQSSRYLVKRTGEKVFLECVQDMDHENMFWYRQDPGLGLRLIYFSYDVKMKEKGDIPEGYSVSREKKERFSLILESASTNQTSMYLCASGLQGQPQHFGDGTRLSIL.

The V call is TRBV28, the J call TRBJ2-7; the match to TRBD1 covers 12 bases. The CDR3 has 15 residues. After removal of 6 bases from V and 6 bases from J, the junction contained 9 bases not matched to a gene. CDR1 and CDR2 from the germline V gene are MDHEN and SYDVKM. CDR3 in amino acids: CASSPRDRGPGEQYF. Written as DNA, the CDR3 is TGTGCCAGCAGCCCGCGGGACAGGGGGCCCGGCGAGCAGTACTTC.

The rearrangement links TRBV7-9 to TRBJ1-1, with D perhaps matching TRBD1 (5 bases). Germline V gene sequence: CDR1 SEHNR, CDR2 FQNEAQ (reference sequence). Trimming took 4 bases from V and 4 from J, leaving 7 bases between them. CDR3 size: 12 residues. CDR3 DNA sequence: TGTGCCAGCAGCTGGGGGGGCACTGAAGCTTTCTTT. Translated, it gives CASSWGGTEAFF.

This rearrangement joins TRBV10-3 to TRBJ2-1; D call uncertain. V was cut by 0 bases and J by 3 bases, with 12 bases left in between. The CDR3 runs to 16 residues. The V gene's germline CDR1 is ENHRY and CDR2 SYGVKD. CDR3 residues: CAISESQRGGYNEQFF. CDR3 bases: TGTGCCATCAGTGAGTCCCAGCGCGGCGGCTACAATGAGCAGTTCTTC.

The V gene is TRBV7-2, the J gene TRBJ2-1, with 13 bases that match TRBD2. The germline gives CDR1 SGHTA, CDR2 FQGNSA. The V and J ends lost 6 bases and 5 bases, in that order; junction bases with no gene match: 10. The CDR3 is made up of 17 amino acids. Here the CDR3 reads CASRGTSGAEYDNEQFF. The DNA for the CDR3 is TGTGCCAGCAGGGGGACTAGCGGGGCGGAATATGACAATGAGCAGTTCTTC.

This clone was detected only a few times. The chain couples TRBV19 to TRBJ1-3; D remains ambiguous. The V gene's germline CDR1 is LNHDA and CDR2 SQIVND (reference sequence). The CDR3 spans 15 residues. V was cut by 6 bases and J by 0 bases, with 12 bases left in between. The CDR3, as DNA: TGTGCCAGTAGCTCTCTAGCACACTCTGGAAACACCATATATTTT. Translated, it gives CASSSLAHSGNTIYF.

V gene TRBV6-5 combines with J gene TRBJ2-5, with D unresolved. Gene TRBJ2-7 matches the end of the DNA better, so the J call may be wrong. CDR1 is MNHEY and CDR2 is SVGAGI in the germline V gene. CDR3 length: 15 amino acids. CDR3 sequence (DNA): TGTGCCAGCAGTTACTCCGCTCATAGCTCCTACGAGCAGTACTTC. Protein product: CASSYSAHSSYEQYF.

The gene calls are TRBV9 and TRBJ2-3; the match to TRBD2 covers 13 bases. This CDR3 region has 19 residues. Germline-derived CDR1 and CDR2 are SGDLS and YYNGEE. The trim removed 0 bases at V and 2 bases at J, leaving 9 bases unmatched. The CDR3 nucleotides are TGTGCCAGCAGCGTAGAAGGTCGGACTAGCGGGGGTTTCACAGATACGCAGTATTTT. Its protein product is CASSVEGRTSGGFTDTQYF.